Below, one T cell receptor (beta chain) is given with its context. Its antigen is still unknown. It was with a sample-barcoded 5' primer and a J-beta primer mix that a second PCR of roughly 7 to 12 cycles was run. TCRdb re-analysed the 5' RACE reads in MiXCR, keeping a single row per CDR3 protein. The sample shows about 1.6 million distinct CDR3 sequences, 30% to 35% of them seen only once. The sample belongs to a study of blood T cells in healthy people across ages. The overall study: Template switching recovered approximately one barcoded beta molecule for every two T cells. Whole-study findings and limits: Higher diversity and more naive CD4+ cells were features of long-lived donors, compared to aged donors. Researchers deemed the diversity estimates from one million T cells underestimates.

Per germline, CDR1 SGHRS and CDR2 YFSETQ. This CDR3 region has 15 residues. V shed 5 bases, J shed 5 bases, and the junction held 8 bases outside the gene matches. Input material: blood. This clonotype was obtained from a woman in her 30s in good health. This rearrangement joins TRBV5-1 to TRBJ2-5; TRBD2 matches at 11 bases. CDR3 region: CASRRTSGSGETQYF. The CDR3 bases are TGCGCCAGCAGGCGAACTAGCGGGAGTGGGGAGACCCAGTACTTC. Combining the CDR3 with reference TRBV5-1 and TRBJ2-5 gives the whole variable domain KAGVTQTPRYLIKTRGQQVTLSCSPISGHRSVSWYQQTPGQGLQFLFEYFSETQRNKGNFPGRFSGRQFSNSRSEMNVSTLELGDSALYLCASRRTSGSGETQYFGPGTRLLVL.